This T cell receptor (beta chain) was sequenced during a study of blood T cells in healthy people across ages. This clonotype was seen only a few times. Its antigen is not identified. Study outcomes and limitations: Shifts in expanded clonotypes may have been confounded by donor CMV status, which was unknown. Older age went with lower TCR beta diversity per million T cells, in a roughly linear way.

The germline V gene has CDR1 MNHNY and CDR2 SVGAGI (reference sequence). V trimming: 0 bases; J trimming: 2 bases; junction bases outside the gene matches: 4. CDR3 length equals 16 residues. It was with a sample-barcoded 5' primer and a J-beta primer mix that a second PCR of about 6 to 11 cycles was run. TCRdb used MiXCR to reprocess the 5' RACE reads, holding one entry per CDR3 protein. The sample includes fewer than 2 million distinct CDR3 sequences, roughly two fifths of them seen just once. Sequences were obtained from blood. This receptor was obtained from a human donor in good health. The rearrangement joins TRBV6-6 to TRBJ2-5, with 9 bases lining up with TRBD2. CDR3 in amino acids: CASSYSSGGPQETQYF. In nucleotides, the CDR3 is TGTGCCAGCAGTTACTCTAGCGGGGGACCACAAGAGACCCAGTACTTC.